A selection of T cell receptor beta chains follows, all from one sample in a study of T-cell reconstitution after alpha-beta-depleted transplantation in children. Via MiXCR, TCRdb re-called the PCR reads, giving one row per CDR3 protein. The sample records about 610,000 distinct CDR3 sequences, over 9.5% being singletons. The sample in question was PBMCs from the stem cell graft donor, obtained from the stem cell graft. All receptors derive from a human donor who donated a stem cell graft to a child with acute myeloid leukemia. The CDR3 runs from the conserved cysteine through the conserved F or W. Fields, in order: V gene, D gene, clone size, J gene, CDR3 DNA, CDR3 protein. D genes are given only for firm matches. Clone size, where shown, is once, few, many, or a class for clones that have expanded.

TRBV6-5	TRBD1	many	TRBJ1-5	TGTGCCAGCAGCCGTGGGGACAGGGATCAGCCCCAGCATTTT	CASSRGDRDQPQHF
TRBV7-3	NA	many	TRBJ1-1	TGTGCCAGCAGCTTAAATCAGAACACTGAAGCTTTCTTT	CASSLNQNTEAFF
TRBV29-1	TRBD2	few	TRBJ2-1	TGCAGCGTTGATAGATTAGCGGGAGTTAATGAGCAGTTCTTC	CSVDRLAGVNEQFF
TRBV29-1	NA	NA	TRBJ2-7	TGCAGCGTTCGGGACGGCTACGAGCAGTACTTC	CSVRDGYEQYF
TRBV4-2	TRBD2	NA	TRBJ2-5	TGTGCCAGCAGCCGGGGGACTAGCGGTAATATGGGCTCAGAGACCCAGTACTTC	CASSRGTSGNMGSETQYF
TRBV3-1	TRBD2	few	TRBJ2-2	TGTGCCAGCAGCCGCGGACTAGCGGGAGCGTCGACCGGGGAGCTGTTTTTT	CASSRGLAGASTGELFF
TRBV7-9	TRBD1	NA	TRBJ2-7	TGTGCCGGGGGACAGGCCTCCTACGAGCAGTACTTC	CAGGQASYEQYF
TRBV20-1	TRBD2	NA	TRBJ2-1	TGCAGGGGACCGGGGGGGCTAACCTACAATGAGCAGTTCTTC	CRGPGGLTYNEQFF
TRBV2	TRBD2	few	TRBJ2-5	TGTGCCAGCAGCGAGGGACTAGCGGGGCCATGGGAGACCCAGTACTTC	CASSEGLAGPWETQYF
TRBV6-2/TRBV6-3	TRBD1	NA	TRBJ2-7	TGTGCCAGCAGGGTACCGGGACAGGGGTACGAGCAGTACTTC	CASRVPGQGYEQYF
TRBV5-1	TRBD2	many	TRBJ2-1	TGCGCCAGCAGCTTGGAGGGACTAGCGAGCAATGAGCAGTTCTTC	CASSLEGLASNEQFF
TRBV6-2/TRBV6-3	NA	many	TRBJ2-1	TGTGCCAGCAGTTCCCTGGACCACGGGGAGCAGTTCTTC	CASSSLDHGEQFF
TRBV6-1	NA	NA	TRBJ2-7	TGTGCCAGTGGCGGGGCAGAGAACTACGAGCAGTACTTC	CASGGAENYEQYF
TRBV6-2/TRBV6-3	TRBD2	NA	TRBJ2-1	TGTGCCAGCAGTTACCTAGCGGAGCAGAACAATGAGCAGTTCTTC	CASSYLAEQNNEQFF
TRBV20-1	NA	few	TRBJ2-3	TGCAGTGCTAGAGCCCCCCTAGGAGGACGGATAACAGATACGCAGTATTTT	CSARAPLGGRITDTQYF
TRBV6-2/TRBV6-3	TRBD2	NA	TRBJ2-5	TGTGCCAGCAGTTACGCCGGTGGACTAGAAGGGACCCAGTACTTC	CASSYAGGLEGTQYF
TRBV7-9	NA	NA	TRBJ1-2	TGTGCCAGCAGCTTAGACGCCTATGGCTACACCTTC	CASSLDAYGYTF
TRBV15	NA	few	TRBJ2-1	TGTGCCACCAGCAGAGATTGGGCAGGGTTCAATGAGCAGTTCTTC	CATSRDWAGFNEQFF
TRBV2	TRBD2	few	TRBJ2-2	TGTGCCAGCAAGCTAGCGGGAGTTGGCACCGGGGAGCTGTTTTTT	CASKLAGVGTGELFF
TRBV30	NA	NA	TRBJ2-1	TGTGCCTGGACGATAGTCAATGAGCAGTTCTTC	CAWTIVNEQFF
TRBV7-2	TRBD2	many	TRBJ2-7	TGTGCCAGCAGCCCCGGCCAACTAGCGGGTGACGAGCAGTACTTC	CASSPGQLAGDEQYF
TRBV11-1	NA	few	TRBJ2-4	TGTGCCAGCAGCTTAGTACTAGAGAACATTCAGTACTTC	CASSLVLENIQYF
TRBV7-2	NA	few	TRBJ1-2	TGTGCCAGCAGCGAAGGAGGGGGGTCTGGCTATGGCTACACCTTC	CASSEGGGSGYGYTF
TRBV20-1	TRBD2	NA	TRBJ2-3	TGCAGTGCTAGAGACCCTGTGTCTAGCGGCCTCACAGATACGCAGTATTTT	CSARDPVSSGLTDTQYF
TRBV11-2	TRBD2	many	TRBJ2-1	TGTGCCAGCAGCCTAACCGGGGGACTAGCGGGAGGAGGGGGTGAGCAGTTCTTC	CASSLTGGLAGGGGEQFF
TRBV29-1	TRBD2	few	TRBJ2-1	TGCAGCGTTGAAGCCCAGCGGGAGGGTCGTGATGAGCAGTTCTTC	CSVEAQREGRDEQFF
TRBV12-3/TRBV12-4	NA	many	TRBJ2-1	TGTGCCAGCGGGATAGAAGTCAATGAGCAGTTCTTC	CASGIEVNEQFF
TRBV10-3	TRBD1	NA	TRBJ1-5	TGTGCCATCAGACAGGGACAGGGTGGGAATCAGCCCCAGCATTTT	CAIRQGQGGNQPQHF
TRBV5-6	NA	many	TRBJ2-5	TGTGCCAGCAGCTTGGCTGGGGGAGCAGGGGAGACCCAGTACTTC	CASSLAGGAGETQYF
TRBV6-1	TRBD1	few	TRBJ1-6	TGTGCCAGCAGAACCGGACAGGGGGGGAATTCACCCCTCCACTTT	CASRTGQGGNSPLHF
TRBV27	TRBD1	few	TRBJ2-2	TGTGCCAGCAGTTTCAGACCCCGGGACAGGGTTGGGGCCGGGGAGCTGTTTTTT	CASSFRPRDRVGAGELFF
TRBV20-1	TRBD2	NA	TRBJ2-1	TGCAGTGCTAGAGTCACTAGCGGGAGTCGCAATGAGCAGTTCTTC	CSARVTSGSRNEQFF
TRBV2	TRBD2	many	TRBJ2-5	TGTGCCAGCAGTGGACTAGCGGGAGGACAACAAGAGACCCAGTACTTC	CASSGLAGGQQETQYF
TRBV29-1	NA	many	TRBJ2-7	TGCAGCGTTGAAGAGGAATTGGGACGAACGGAGCAGTACTTC	CSVEEELGRTEQYF
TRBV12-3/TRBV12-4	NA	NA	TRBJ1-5	TGTGCCAGCAGTTTAACATCAAACAATCAGCCCCAGCATTTT	CASSLTSNNQPQHF
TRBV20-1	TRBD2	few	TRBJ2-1	TGCAGTGCTAGGGCGGGGGCCTACAATGAGCAGTTCTTC	CSARAGAYNEQFF
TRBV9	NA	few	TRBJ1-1	TGTGCCAGCTTCCCGGGGTGTGAAGCTTTCTTT	CASFPGCEAFF
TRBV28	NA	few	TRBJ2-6	TGTGCCAGCACCCCCCAGGAATCTGGGGCCAACGTCCTGACTTTC	CASTPQESGANVLTF
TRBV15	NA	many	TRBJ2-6	TGTGCCACCAGCAGAGGACAAACCTCTGGGGCCAACGTCCTGACTTTC	CATSRGQTSGANVLTF
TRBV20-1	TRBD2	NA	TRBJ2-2	TGCTGTGCTATCTTAACGGGAGGATTCACCGGGGAGCTGTTTTTT	CCAILTGGFTGELFF
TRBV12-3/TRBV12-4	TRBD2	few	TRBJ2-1	TGTGCCAGCAGTTCTAAAGGGAGGGAGCGGCCGTTCTTC	CASSSKGRERPFF
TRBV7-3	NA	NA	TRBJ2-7	TGTGCCAGCAGCTTAACTAAGGAGACAGGCTACGAGCAGTACTTC	CASSLTKETGYEQYF
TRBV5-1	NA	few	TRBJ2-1	TGCGCCAGCAGCTTGAAGCCGAATGAGCAGTTCTTC	CASSLKPNEQFF
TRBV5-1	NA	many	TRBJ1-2	TGCGCCAGCAGCACCCGGACAGACTCCTATGGCTACACCTTC	CASSTRTDSYGYTF
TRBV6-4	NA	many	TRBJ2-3	TGTGCCAGCAGTGCGGCCGGGGATACGCAGTATTTT	CASSAAGDTQYF
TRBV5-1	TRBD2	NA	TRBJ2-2	TGCGCCAGCAGCTGGACTAGCGGGGGTTCCGGGGAGCTGTTTTTT	CASSWTSGGSGELFF
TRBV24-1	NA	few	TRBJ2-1	TGTGCCACCAGCCCCGAGTACGTCGATGAGCAGTTCTTC	CATSPEYVDEQFF
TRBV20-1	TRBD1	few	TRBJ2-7	TGCAGTGCCGGGACAGGGGGCACCTACGAGCAGTACTTC	CSAGTGGTYEQYF
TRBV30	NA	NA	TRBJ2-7	TGTGCCTGGAGTGCTCTAGCGCCGTCCGGGGAGCAGTACTTC	CAWSALAPSGEQYF
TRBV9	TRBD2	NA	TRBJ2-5	TGTGCCAGCAGCGTAGGGAATAGCGGGGGGGAGGAGACCCAGTACTTC	CASSVGNSGGEETQYF
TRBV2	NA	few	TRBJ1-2	TGTGCCAGCAGCCTGCAGAGAGGGTATGGCTACACCTTC	CASSLQRGYGYTF
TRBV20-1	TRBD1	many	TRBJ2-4	TGCAGTGCAATACAGGGGGCCAAAAACATTCAGTACTTC	CSAIQGAKNIQYF
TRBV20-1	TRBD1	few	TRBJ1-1	TGCAGTGCCCCGGGACAGGGAACCATGAACACTGAAGCTTTCTTT	CSAPGQGTMNTEAFF